Each of the 3 T cell receptor beta chains below was sequenced from the same sample in a study of blood T cell repertoires in COVID-19 (dated by TCRdb to about 2020). The library was generated by the immunoSEQ multiplex PCR assay. In its TCRdb copy, this immuneACCESS table keeps in-frame sequences only and misses some clones. Where compared with another copy, unresolved V genes explain less than half of these, and the others have no known cause. This sample lists some 250,000 clones; about nine tenths were detected once. In total, the top ten clones hold roughly 7.8% of the sample. Sequenced sample: peripheral blood. The receptors were gathered from a man in his 60s who had recovered from COVID-19.

CDR3 nucleotide sequence: TGTGCCAGCAGTGACCGGGACAGGAATGTCGGCATTCAGTACTTC. Its translation is CASSDRDRNVGIQYF. The chain is built from TRBV6-4 and TRBJ2-4; the match to TRBD1 covers 8 bases. Germline V gene data show CDR1 as MRHNA and CDR2 as SNTAGT. Trimming removed 2 bases from V and 9 bases from J; junction bases left unmatched: 9. The CDR3 runs to 15 residues.

CDR3 amino acids: CSTQGTTGNTIYF. In DNA, the CDR3 is TGCAGCACACAGGGGACGACTGGAAACACCATATATTTT. This sequence joins TRBV29-1 and TRBJ1-3, with TRBD1 matching over 7 bases. This CDR3 is built from 13 residues. Germline V gene lookup returns CDR1 SQVTM and CDR2 ANQGSEA. V was pared by 8 bases and J by 2 bases, with 6 bases of the junction left unmatched.

The chain combines TRBV27 with TRBJ2-7; D remains unclear. The CDR3 is 13 residues long. Germline V gene sequence: CDR1 MNHEY, CDR2 SMNVEV (reference sequence). Trimming cost V 8 bases and J 6 bases, with 17 bases left between them. The CDR3 loop is CASLDTLTSEQYF. The CDR3 DNA sequence: TGTGCCAGCTTAGACACCCTGACCTCCGAGCAGTACTTC.